These 14 T cell receptor beta chains came from one sample sequenced in a study of beta chain features in type 1 diabetes. General study findings and limits: Moderately but significantly shorter TCRB CDR3s were found in Type 1 diabetes patients in all four CD4+ subsets.

Their antigens remain unidentified. The whole isolated RNA underwent reverse transcription, so sequencing captured expressed TCRB transcripts. Clones were sequenced by immunoSEQ multiplex PCR, and TCRdb holds only the in-frame ones, with some missing. The sample includes 600,000 or so clones, around 15% of them seen just once. The source material was naive CD4+ T cells from blood. The origin of the receptors is a man younger than 35 with type 1 diabetes.

There are a few counts of this clone. This chain uses TRBV30 with TRBJ2-3; 7 bases line up with TRBD2. The CDR3 has 14 residues. Germline assignment: CDR1 GTSNPN and CDR2 SVGIG (reference sequence). Trimming at V came to 3 bases and at J to 0 bases, leaving 3 bases not matched to a gene. This CDR3 is CAWRFSGSTDTQYF. The DNA for the CDR3 is TGTGCCTGGAGGTTTAGCGGGAGCACAGATACGCAGTATTTT.

This clone was seen a few times. V gene TRBV4-3 combines with J gene TRBJ2-2; TRBD1 agrees at 8 bases. Germline V gene sequence: CDR1 LGHNA, CDR2 YSLEER. Trimming at V came to 1 base and at J to 3 bases, leaving 4 bases not matched to a gene. The CDR3 is made up of 16 amino acids. CDR3 sequence: CASSQAGTGHTGELFF. The CDR3 DNA reads as TGCGCCAGCAGCCAAGCCGGGACAGGTCACACCGGGGAGCTGTTTTTT.

The chain employs TRBV30 and TRBJ1-2; maybe TRBD1 (5 bases). Germline loops: CDR1 GTSNPN, CDR2 SVGIG (reference sequence). The length of the CDR3 is 14 residues. The V end was cut by 0 bases, the J end by 6 bases, with 14 bases between. The CDR3 DNA follows: TGTGCCTGGAGTGTAAGTGGCAGGGTGGATGGCTACACCTTC. This sequence encodes CAWSVSGRVDGYTF.

This clone has just a few counts. This rearrangement joins TRBV6-1 to TRBJ2-1; D possibly matches TRBD1 or TRBD2 (5 bases each). The V gene lost 4 bases and the J gene lost 15 bases, with 16 bases spanning the gap. There are 12 residues in the CDR3. CDR1 and CDR2 from the germline V gene are MNHNS and SASEGT. In nucleotides, the CDR3 is TGTGCCAGCAGTGGTACAGGAATTGAGGGGTTCTTC. Its translation: CASSGTGIEGFF.

This chain connects TRBV12-5 to TRBJ1-1; TRBD1 is a possible D gene (6 bases). Germline CDR1 reads LGHNT; CDR2 reads FRNRAP. The ends were cut back, 4 bases at V and 0 bases at J, with 18 bases in the middle. This CDR3 is built from 17 residues. CDR3 residues: CASGSQGSSLLNTEAFF. The CDR3 nucleotides read TGTGCTAGTGGTTCGCAGGGGTCCTCACTCTTGAACACTGAAGCTTTCTTT.

The chain is built from TRBV7-2 and TRBJ2-1, with 13 positions matching TRBD2. Germline CDR1 SGHTA, CDR2 FQGNSA. This CDR3 has 16 residues. Germline trimming cut 4 bases from V and 9 bases from J; bases unmatched to any gene: 9. The CDR3 loop reads CASSSLGTSGIGEQFF. CDR3 sequence (DNA): TGTGCCAGCAGCTCCCTCGGGACTAGCGGGATAGGTGAGCAGTTCTTC.

The CDR3 loop reads CASGTWNRDTQYF. The DNA for the CDR3 is TGTGCTAGTGGCACCTGGAACAGGGATACGCAGTATTTT. The J gene is TRBJ2-3, the V gene TRBV12-5; a possible D gene is TRBD1 (5 bases). Trimming shortened V by 6 bases and J by 6 bases, and 13 bases separated the two germline ends. The CDR3 is 13 residues long. Per germline, CDR1 LGHNT and CDR2 FRNRAP.

The rearrangement uses TRBV4-3 and TRBJ2-3; 8 bases agree with TRBD2. This CDR3 has 15 residues. Germline CDR1 is LGHNA and CDR2 is YSLEER. The junction had 7 bases not matched to a gene; V was cut back by 2 bases and J by 6 bases. CDR3: CASSQRMRGEDTQYF. CDR3 nucleotides: TGCGCCAGCAGCCAAAGAATGCGGGGGGAGGATACGCAGTATTTT.

This clone was detected only a few times. This chain uses TRBV9 with TRBJ1-5; TRBD1 matches at 7 bases. The CDR3 runs 17 residues. CDR1 and CDR2 (germline): SGDLS, YYNGEE. The junction had 15 bases not matched to a gene; V was cut back by 3 bases and J by 6 bases. Written as DNA, the CDR3 is TGTGCCAGCAGCGCGGGAGTTTCAATCCAGGGGGGTCAGCCCCAGCATTTT. Translating gives CASSAGVSIQGGQPQHF.

This clone was detected only a few times. The chain combines TRBV28 with TRBJ1-5, with 8 bases identical to TRBD1. This CDR3 contains 15 residues. Per germline, CDR1 MDHEN and CDR2 SYDVKM. V trimming: 5 bases; J trimming: 2 bases; junction bases outside the gene matches: 5. This chain's CDR3 is CASSMQGAGNQPQHF. In DNA form, the CDR3 reads TGTGCCAGCAGTATGCAGGGGGCTGGCAATCAGCCCCAGCATTTT.

The V gene is TRBV5-1, the J gene TRBJ2-7; perhaps TRBD2 as D (6 bases). Between the trimmed V and J ends, which lost 1 base and 7 bases, there was a span of 9 bases. Germline CDR1 is SGHRS and CDR2 is YFSETQ. The CDR3 covers 12 residues. CDR3: CASSLRDSEQYF. CDR3 sequence (DNA): TGCGCCAGCAGCTTGCGGGACTCTGAGCAGTACTTC.

V gene TRBV18 combines with J gene TRBJ2-3, with D possibly being TRBD1 or TRBD2 (5 bases each). V lost 1 base and J lost 4, with 15 bases in between. This CDR3 contains 16 residues. Germline CDR1 reads KGHSH; CDR2 reads LQKENI. The CDR3 DNA reads as TGTGCCAGCTCACCACGGATCCCAAGGGGACCAGATACGCAGTATTTT. Translation: CASSPRIPRGPDTQYF.

This clone was counted only a few times. V usage is TRBV6-5 and J usage is TRBJ2-2; D unresolved. Trimming took 0 bases from V and 6 from J, leaving 8 bases between them. In germline, CDR1 is MNHEY, CDR2 SVGAGI. The CDR3 is 14 amino acids. CDR3 sequence: CASSYSPSAGELFF. The CDR3 coding sequence is TGTGCCAGCAGTTACTCGCCCAGCGCCGGGGAGCTGTTTTTT.

This clone was observed a few times. This sequence joins TRBV29-1 and TRBJ2-3; unclear D gene. CDR1 and CDR2 from the germline V gene are SQVTM and ANQGSEA. Trimming stripped 8 bases from V and 2 bases from J, with 20 bases between. The length of the CDR3 is 15 residues. This CDR3 is CSTRLLGGFTDTQYF. The CDR3 DNA sequence: TGCAGCACACGATTACTGGGCGGCTTCACAGATACGCAGTATTTT.